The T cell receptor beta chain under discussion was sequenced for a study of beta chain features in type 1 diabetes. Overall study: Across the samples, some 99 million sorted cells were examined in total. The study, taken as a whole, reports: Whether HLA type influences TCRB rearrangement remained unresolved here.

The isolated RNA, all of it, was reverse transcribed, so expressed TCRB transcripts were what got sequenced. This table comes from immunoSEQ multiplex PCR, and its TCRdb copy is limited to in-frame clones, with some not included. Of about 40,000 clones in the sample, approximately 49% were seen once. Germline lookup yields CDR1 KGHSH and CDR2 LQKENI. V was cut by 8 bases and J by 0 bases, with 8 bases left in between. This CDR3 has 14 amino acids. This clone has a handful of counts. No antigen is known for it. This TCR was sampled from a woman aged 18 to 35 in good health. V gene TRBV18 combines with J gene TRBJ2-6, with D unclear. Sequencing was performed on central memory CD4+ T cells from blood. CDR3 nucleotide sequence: TGTGCCAGCACGACAAGCTCTGGGGCCAACGTCCTGACTTTC. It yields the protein CASTTSSGANVLTF.